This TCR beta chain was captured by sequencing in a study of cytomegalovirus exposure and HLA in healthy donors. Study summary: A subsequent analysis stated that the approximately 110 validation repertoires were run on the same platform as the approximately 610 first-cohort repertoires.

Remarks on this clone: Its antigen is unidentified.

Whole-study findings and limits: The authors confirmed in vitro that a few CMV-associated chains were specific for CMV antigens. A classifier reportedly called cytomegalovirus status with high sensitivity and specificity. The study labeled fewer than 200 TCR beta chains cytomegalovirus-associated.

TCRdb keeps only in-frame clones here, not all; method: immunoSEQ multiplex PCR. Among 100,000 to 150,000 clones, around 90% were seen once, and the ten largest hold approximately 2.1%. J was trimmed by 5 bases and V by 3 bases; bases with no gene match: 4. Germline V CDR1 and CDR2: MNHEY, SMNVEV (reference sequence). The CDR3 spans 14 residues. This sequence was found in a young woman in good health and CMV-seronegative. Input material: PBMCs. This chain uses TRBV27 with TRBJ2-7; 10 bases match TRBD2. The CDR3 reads CASSLTSGLDEQYF. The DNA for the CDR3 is TGTGCCAGCAGTTTGACTAGCGGGCTGGACGAGCAGTACTTC.